The rows below give T cell receptor beta chains drawn from one sample of a study of blood T cell repertoires in COVID-19. Data came from immunoSEQ multiplex PCR; TCRdb stores just in-frame clones and leaves some out. The sample consists of roughly 200,000 clones, roughly 77% of them appearing once. Source material: peripheral blood. The receptors were sampled from a woman in her forties with COVID-19, enrolled during active disease. CDR3s leave out the opening cysteine and the closing phenylalanine or tryptophan. Each record gives: J gene, V gene, CDR3 protein.

J: TRBJ2-1; V: TRBV5-1; CDR3: ASSLGAGVYNEQF
J: TRBJ1-2; V: TRBV6-5; CDR3: ASSSGSHPWNGYT
J: TRBJ2-2; V: TRBV4-1; CDR3: ASSQGQVNTGELF
J: TRBJ2-7; V: TRBV18; CDR3: ASSPFTGSNEQY
J: TRBJ1-6; V: TRBV7-8; CDR3: ASSLDSTPSPLH
J: TRBJ2-7; V: TRBV14; CDR3: ASSQDLAVYEQY
J: TRBJ2-1; V: TRBV7-3; CDR3: ASTSGTGGNEQF
J: TRBJ1-2; V: TRBV2; CDR3: ASSEPGQGANYGYT
J: TRBJ2-1; V: TRBV5-4; CDR3: ASSPKRESNEQF
J: TRBJ1-2; V: TRBV3-1/TRBV3-2; CDR3: ASSAGDYGYT
J: TRBJ2-3; V: TRBV7-2; CDR3: ASSLVLLAGTDTQY
J: TRBJ1-1; V: TRBV9; CDR3: ASSPWGGMTEAF
J: TRBJ1-3; V: TRBV4-1; CDR3: ASSQETTNSGNTIY
J: TRBJ1-2; V: TRBV18; CDR3: ASSPGGQGVGGGYT